This T cell receptor delta chain is drawn from a study of gamma-delta T cells after stem cell transplantation. Per germline, CDR1 GEAIGNYY and CDR2 EKD. V lost 5 bases to trimming and J lost 7 bases; unmatched junction nucleotides: 14. CDR3 length: 15 residues. On this clone: Other DNA sequences of this sample code for an identical CDR3.

TCRdb called clones anew from the RT-PCR reads with CATT. The table lists about 14,000 delta-chain clones, less than 10% of them singletons. This clonotype was obtained from a human donor. It is not recorded whose cells these are; they may come from a transplant donor. Sequenced input: gamma-delta T cells. The V gene is TRDV2, the J gene TRDJ1; 8 bases fit TRDD3. The CDR3 here is CACVPRGDRGAKLIF. For the CDR3, the DNA is TGTGCCTGTGTCCCTAGGGGGGATAGGGGGGCTAAACTCATCTTT.